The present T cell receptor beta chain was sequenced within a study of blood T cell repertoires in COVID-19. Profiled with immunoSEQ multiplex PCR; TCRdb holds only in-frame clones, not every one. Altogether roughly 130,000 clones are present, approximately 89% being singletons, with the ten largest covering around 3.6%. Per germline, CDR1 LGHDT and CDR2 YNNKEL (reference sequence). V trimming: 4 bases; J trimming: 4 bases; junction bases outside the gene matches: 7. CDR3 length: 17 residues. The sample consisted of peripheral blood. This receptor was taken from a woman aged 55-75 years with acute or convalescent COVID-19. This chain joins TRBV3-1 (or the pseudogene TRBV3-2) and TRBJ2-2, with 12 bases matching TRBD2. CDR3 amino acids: CASSRLTSGSRTGELFF. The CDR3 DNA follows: TGTGCCAGCAGCCGCCTGACTAGCGGGAGTCGCACCGGGGAGCTGTTTTTT.